This TCR beta chain was sequenced for a study of T cell repertoires in cytomegalovirus infection. Study information: Use of recently identified HLA-C-restricted and well-studied HLA-B-restricted CMV epitopes was part of the study.

The germline CDR1 and CDR2 sequences are ENHRY and SYGVKD. V lost 8 bases to trimming and J lost 6 bases; unmatched junction nucleotides: 10. This CDR3 has 14 residues. A note on this clonotype: What it binds is not known.

From the reads, TCRdb called clonotypes with MiXCR, one entry per CDR3 protein. The sample contains hundreds of thousands of distinct CDR3 sequences, roughly 42% of which appear only once. The receptor's source is a human donor in good health (CMV status not recorded). Some clones in this sample may be carry-over from other donors' samples. This rearrangement joins TRBV10-3 to TRBJ2-3, with TRBD2 matching over 8 bases. The sequencing used cultured PBMCs, collected from culture after CMV antigen stimulation. The CDR3 protein is CAIAEGPGGDTQYF. In nucleotides, the CDR3 is TGTGCCATCGCCGAGGGGCCGGGGGGGGATACGCAGTATTTT.